The source of this T cell receptor (beta chain) is a study of CD8 T cells in ankylosing spondylitis. Study observations and caveats: Blood from ankylosing spondylitis patients appeared to carry a characteristic roughly eight-variant TCR beta motif. Matched ankylosing spondylitis synovial fluid reportedly contained a significantly enriched population of disease-linked clones.

The CDR3 runs to 14 residues. The germline V gene encodes CDR1 KGHDR and CDR2 SFDVKD. The V end was cut by 1 base, the J end by 7 bases, with 10 bases between. A word on this clonotype: Its antigen is unidentified.

Quantitative 5'-RACE with molecular barcodes was used to make the TCR beta libraries. TCRdb fed the 5' RACE reads into MiXCR, producing one record per CDR3 protein. The sample contains approximately 550,000 distinct CDR3 sequences, approximately 12% of which appear only once. The clonotype was recovered from a male donor with ankylosing spondylitis. Sample: blood, either unsorted or a sorted T cell fraction (not recorded which). The chain is built from TRBV24-1 and TRBJ1-5; D perhaps matches TRBD1 (5 bases). The CDR3 DNA reads TGTGCCACCAGTGATTTTCTAGGGGACCAGCCCCAGCATTTT. Amino acid sequence: CATSDFLGDQPQHF.